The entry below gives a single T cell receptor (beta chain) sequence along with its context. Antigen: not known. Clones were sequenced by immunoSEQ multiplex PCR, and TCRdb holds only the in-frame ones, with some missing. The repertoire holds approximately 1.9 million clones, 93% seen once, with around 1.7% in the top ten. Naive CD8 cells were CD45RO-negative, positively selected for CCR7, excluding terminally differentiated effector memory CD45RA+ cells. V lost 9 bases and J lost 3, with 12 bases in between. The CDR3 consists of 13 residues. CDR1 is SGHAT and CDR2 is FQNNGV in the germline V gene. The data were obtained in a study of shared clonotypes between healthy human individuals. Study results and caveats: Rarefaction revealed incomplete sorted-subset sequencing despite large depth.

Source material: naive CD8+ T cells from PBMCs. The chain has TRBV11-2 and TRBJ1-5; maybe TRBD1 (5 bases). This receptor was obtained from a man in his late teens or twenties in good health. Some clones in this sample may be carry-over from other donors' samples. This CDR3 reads CARAGASNQPQHF. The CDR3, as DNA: TGTGCCAGGGCCGGGGCTTCCAATCAGCCCCAGCATTTT.